Listed here is a single T cell receptor beta chain. Antigen unknown. This specimen belongs to a study of blood T cells in healthy people across ages. CDR1 is MNHEY and CDR2 is SVGAGI in the germline V gene. The germline V and J ends were trimmed by 5 bases and 13 bases, with 16 bases remaining between them. The CDR3 is made up of 12 amino acids. General observations from the study: From one million sequenced T cells, diversity estimates were lower bounds.

For the second PCR, which ran for 7 to 11 cycles, a sample-barcoded 5' primer and a J-beta primer mix were used. From each sample, at least 2.5 million paired-end reads containing CDR3 were obtained. Each CDR3 protein is one row after TCRdb ran MiXCR on the 5' RACE reads. The profile shows about 1.4 million distinct CDR3 sequences, around 55% of them singletons. The rearrangement links TRBV6-5 to TRBJ2-3; D not resolved. Sequencing input: blood. This TCR was sampled from a man aged 18 to 30 in good health. This chain's CDR3 is CASSLTDGEEYF. CDR3 bases: TGTGCCAGCAGTCTAACGGACGGCGAGGAGTATTTT.